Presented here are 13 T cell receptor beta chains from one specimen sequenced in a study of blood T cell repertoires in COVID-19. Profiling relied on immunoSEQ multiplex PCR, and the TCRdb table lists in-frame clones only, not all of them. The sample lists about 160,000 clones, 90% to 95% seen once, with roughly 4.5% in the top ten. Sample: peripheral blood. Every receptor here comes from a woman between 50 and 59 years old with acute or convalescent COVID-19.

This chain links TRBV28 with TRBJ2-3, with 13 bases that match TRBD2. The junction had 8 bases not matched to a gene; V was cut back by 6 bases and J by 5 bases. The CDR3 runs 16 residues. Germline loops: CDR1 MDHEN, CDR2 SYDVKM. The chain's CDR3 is CASSTLAGGPRDTQYF. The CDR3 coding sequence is TGTGCCAGCAGCACACTAGCGGGAGGGCCCAGAGATACGCAGTATTTT.

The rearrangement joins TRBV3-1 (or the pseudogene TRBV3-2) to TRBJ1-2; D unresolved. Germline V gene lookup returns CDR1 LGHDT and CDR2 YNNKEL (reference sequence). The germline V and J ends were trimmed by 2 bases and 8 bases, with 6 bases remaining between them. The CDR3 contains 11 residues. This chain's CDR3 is CASSQSGGYTF. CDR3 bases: TGTGCCAGCAGCCAAAGTGGCGGCTACACCTTC.

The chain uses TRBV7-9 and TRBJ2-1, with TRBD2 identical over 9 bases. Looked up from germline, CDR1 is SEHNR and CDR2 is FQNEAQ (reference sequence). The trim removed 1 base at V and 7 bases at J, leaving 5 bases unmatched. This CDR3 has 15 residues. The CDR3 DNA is TGTGCCAGCAGCTTAGTTGCTAGCGGGAATAATGAGCAGTTCTTC. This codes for CASSLVASGNNEQFF.

In nucleotides, the CDR3 is TGTGCCAGCAGCCCCCGGGACATTAGCCACGAGCAGTACTTC. This sequence encodes CASSPRDISHEQYF. J is TRBJ2-7 and V is TRBV9, with a weak D call TRBD1 (6 bases). V was cut by 4 bases and J by 5 bases, with 16 bases left in between. Germline V gene sequence: CDR1 SGDLS, CDR2 YYNGEE. The CDR3 consists of 14 residues.

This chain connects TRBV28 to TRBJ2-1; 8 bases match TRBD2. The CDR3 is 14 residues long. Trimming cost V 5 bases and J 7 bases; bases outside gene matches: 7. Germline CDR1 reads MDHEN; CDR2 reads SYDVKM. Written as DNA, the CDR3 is TGTGCCAGCAGTAGCGGGAGTTTGGCAAATGAGCAGTTCTTC. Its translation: CASSSGSLANEQFF.

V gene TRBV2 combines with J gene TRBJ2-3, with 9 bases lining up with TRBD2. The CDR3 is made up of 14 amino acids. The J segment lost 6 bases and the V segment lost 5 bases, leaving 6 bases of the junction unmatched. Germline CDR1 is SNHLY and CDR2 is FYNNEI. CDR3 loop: CASSIQRGEDTQYF. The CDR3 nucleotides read TGTGCCAGCAGTATTCAGCGGGGGGAGGATACGCAGTATTTT.

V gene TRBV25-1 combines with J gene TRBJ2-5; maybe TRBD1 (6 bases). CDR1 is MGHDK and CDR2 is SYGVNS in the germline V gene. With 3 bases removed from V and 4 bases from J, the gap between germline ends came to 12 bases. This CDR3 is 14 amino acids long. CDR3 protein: CASSDKGRGETQYF. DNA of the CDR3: TGTGCCAGCAGTGATAAAGGCAGGGGAGAGACCCAGTACTTC.

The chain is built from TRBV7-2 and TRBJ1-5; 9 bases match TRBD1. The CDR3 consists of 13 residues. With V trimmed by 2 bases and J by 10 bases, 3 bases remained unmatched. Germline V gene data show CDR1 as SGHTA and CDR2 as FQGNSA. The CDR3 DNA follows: TGTGCCAGCAGCTTACAGGACAGGGGTCCCCAGCATTTT. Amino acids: CASSLQDRGPQHF.

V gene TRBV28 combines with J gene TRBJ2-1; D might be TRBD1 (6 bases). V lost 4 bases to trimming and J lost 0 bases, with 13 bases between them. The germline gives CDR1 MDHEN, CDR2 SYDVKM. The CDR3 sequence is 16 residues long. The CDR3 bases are TGTGCCAGCAGTTCTAAACAGGGTTTCTCCTACAATGAGCAGTTCTTC. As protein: CASSSKQGFSYNEQFF.

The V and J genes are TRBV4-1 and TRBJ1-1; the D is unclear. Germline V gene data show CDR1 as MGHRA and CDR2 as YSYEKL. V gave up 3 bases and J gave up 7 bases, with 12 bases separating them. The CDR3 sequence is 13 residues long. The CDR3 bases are TGCGCCAGCAGCCAGCCGCAGCGCTATGAAGCTTTCTTT. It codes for CASSQPQRYEAFF.

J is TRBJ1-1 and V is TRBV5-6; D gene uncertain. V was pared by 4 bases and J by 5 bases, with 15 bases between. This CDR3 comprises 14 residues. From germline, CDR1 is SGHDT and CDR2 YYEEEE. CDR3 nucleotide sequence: TGTGCCAGCAGCCCCTCCGGGATGAGGACTGAAGCTTTCTTT. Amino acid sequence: CASSPSGMRTEAFF.

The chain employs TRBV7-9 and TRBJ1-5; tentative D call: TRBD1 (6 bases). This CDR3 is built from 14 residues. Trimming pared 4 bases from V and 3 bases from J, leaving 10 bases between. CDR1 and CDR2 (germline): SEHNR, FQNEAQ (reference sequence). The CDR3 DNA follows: TGTGCCAGCAGCTACCGGGACATCAATCAGCCCCAGCATTTT. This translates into CASSYRDINQPQHF.

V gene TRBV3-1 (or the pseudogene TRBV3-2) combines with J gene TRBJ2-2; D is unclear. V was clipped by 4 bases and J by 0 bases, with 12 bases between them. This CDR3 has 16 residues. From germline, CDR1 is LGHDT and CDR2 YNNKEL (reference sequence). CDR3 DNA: TGTGCCAGCAGCCGAGCCACAGTTACGAACACCGGGGAGCTGTTTTTT. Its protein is CASSRATVTNTGELFF.